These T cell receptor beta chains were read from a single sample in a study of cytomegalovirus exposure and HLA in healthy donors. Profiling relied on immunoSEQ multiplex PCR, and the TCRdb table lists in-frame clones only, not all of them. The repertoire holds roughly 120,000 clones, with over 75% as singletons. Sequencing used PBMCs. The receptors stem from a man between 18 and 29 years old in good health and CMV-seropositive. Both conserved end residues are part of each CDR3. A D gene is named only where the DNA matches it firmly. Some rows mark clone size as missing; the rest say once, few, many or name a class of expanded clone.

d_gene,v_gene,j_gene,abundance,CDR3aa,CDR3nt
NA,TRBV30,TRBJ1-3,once,CAWSLSGNTIYF,TGTGCCTGGAGTCTATCTGGAAACACCATATATTTT
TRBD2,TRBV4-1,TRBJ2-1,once,CASSLGGTSGRALVNEQFF,TGCGCCAGCAGCCTTGGGGGGACTAGCGGGAGGGCCCTGGTTAATGAGCAGTTCTTC
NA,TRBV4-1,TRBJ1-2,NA,CASSQDNRENYGYTF,TGCGCCAGCAGCCAAGATAATAGGGAGAACTATGGCTACACCTTC
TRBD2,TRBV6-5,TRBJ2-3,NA,CASRLAGSFADTQYF,TGTGCCAGCCGTCTAGCGGGGTCTTTCGCAGATACGCAGTATTTT
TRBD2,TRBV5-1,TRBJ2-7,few,CASSLSSGSSYEQYF,TGCGCCAGCAGCTTGTCTAGCGGGAGCTCCTACGAGCAGTACTTC
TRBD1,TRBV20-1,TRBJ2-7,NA,CSANRGYEQYF,TGCAGTGCTAACAGGGGCTACGAGCAGTACTTC
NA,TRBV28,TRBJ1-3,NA,CASSLRAGRNTIYF,TGTGCCAGCAGTTTAAGGGCAGGGAGAAACACCATATATTTT
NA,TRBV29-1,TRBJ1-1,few,CKTGGTEAFF,TGCAAGACGGGGGGCACTGAAGCTTTCTTT
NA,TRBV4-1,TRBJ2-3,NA,CASTSLALVTDTQYF,TGCGCCAGCACTTCCTTAGCGTTAGTCACAGATACGCAGTATTTT
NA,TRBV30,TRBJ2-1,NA,CAWSLKSGRDNEQFF,TGTGCCTGGAGTCTAAAAAGCGGGCGTGACAATGAGCAGTTCTTC
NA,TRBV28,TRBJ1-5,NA,CASSWSRNQPQHF,TGTGCCAGCAGTTGGTCGCGGAATCAGCCCCAGCATTTT
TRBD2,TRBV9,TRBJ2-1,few,CASSPGLAGIDEQFF,TGTGCCAGCAGCCCGGGACTAGCGGGAATCGATGAGCAGTTCTTC
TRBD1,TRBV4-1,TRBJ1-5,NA,CASSHSGQEYSNQPQHF,TGCGCCAGCAGCCACTCGGGACAGGAATATAGCAATCAGCCCCAGCATTTT
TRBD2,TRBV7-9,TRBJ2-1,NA,CASSRLPSGGVNEQFF,TGTGCCAGCAGTCGCCTTCCCTCGGGGGGGGTTAATGAGCAGTTCTTC
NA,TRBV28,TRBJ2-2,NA,CASSFWRLNTGELFF,TGTGCCAGCAGTTTCTGGAGATTAAACACCGGGGAGCTGTTTTTT
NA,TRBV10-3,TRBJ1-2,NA,CALSIEGNYGYTF,TGTGCATTAAGCATTGAGGGCAACTATGGCTACACCTTC
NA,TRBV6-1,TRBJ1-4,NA,CASTYRQATNEKLFF,TGTGCCAGCACCTATAGACAGGCAACTAATGAAAAACTGTTTTTT
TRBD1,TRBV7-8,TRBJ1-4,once,CASSLTGGTEEKLFF,TGTGCCAGCAGCCTGACAGGGGGCACGGAGGAAAAACTGTTTTTT
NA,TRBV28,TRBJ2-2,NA,CASSLSAGIGELFF,TGTGCCAGCAGTTTAAGTGCGGGGATCGGGGAGCTGTTTTTT
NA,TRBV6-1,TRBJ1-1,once,CASSEGGRGGPPEAFF,TGTGCCAGCAGCGAAGGGGGTAGGGGAGGACCCCCTGAAGCTTTCTTT
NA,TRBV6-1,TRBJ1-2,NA,CASLWDGGYGYTF,TGTGCCAGCCTGTGGGACGGAGGGTATGGCTACACCTTC
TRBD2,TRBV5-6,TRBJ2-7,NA,CATTAGWDSYEQYF,TGTGCCACCACAGCGGGATGGGACTCCTACGAGCAGTACTTC
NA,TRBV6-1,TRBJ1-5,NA,CASIEIPSNQPQHF,TGTGCCAGCATCGAGATCCCCAGCAATCAGCCCCAGCATTTT
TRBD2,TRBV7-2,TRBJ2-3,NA,CASSLGALGREWADTQYF,TGTGCCAGCAGCTTAGGGGCCCTAGGGCGGGAGTGGGCAGATACGCAGTATTTT
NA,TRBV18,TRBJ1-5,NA,CASSVQQANQPQHF,TGTGCCAGCTCCGTTCAGCAGGCGAATCAGCCCCAGCATTTT
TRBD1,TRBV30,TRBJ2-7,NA,CAGTYRGSSYEQYF,TGTGCCGGAACCTACAGGGGAAGCTCCTACGAGCAGTACTTC
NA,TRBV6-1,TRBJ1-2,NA,CASSKGLGDYYGYTF,TGTGCCAGCAGTAAGGGATTGGGGGACTACTATGGCTACACCTTC
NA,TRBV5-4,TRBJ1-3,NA,CASSRREPGNTIYF,TGTGCCAGCAGTAGAAGGGAGCCTGGAAACACCATATATTTT
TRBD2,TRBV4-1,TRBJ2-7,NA,CASSLREGDSYEQYF,TGCGCCAGCAGCCTTCGGGAGGGCGACTCCTACGAGCAGTACTTC
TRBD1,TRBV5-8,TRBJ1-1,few,CASAGDRGRNTEAFF,TGTGCCAGCGCTGGTGACAGGGGGAGGAACACTGAAGCTTTCTTT
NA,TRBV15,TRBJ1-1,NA,CATSRVTGDDTEAFF,TGTGCCACCAGCAGAGTGACGGGGGACGACACTGAAGCTTTCTTT
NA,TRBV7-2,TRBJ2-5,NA,CASSLVTGETQYF,TGTGCCAGCAGCTTAGTAACCGGGGAGACCCAGTACTTC
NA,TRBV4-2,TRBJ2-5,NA,CASSQGGGGLSLGETQYF,TGTGCCAGCAGCCAAGGAGGGGGGGGACTTTCCCTGGGAGAGACCCAGTACTTC
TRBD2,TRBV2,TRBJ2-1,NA,CASKKAGVGNEQFF,TGTGCCAGCAAAAAGGCGGGAGTGGGCAATGAGCAGTTCTTC
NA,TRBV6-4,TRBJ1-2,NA,CASSAGNYGYTF,TGTGCCAGCTCCGCAGGGAACTATGGCTACACCTTC